This TCR beta chain appears in the sequencing data of a study of blood T cell repertoires in COVID-19. The overall study: T cells, B-cell-depleted T cells, or PBMCs supplied cDNA or gDNA.

This clone was recorded only once. Original processing methods: Amplified reference gene primers provided the basis for estimating nucleated cell counts. Produced via immunoSEQ multiplex PCR; TCRdb's table is partial and in-frame only. Clonal size and the V and J genes are those of that table, whereas D and trimming came from the DNA. The sample has roughly 60,000 clones; 85% to 90% are singletons. Between the trimmed V and J ends, which lost 5 bases and 1 base, there was a span of 9 bases. Germline CDR1 is MNHEY and CDR2 is SMNVEV (reference sequence). This CDR3 is built from 13 residues. Sequencing used peripheral blood. The sequence was obtained from a man aged 60-69 years with active COVID-19. The chain combines TRBV27 with TRBJ2-7; D gene unclear. In DNA, the CDR3 is TGTGCCAGCAGTGGAGCCCCGTCCTACGAGCAGTACTTC. Amino acid sequence: CASSGAPSYEQYF.